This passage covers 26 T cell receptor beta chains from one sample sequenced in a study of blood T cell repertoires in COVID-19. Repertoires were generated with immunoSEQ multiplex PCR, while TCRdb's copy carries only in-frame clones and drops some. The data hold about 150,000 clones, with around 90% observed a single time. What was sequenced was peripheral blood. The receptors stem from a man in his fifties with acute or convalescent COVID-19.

The CDR3 loop is CASRSTGGGETQYF. The CDR3 nucleotides read TGTGCCAGCAGGTCAACAGGGGGCGGAGAGACCCAGTACTTC. The chain carries TRBV7-2 and TRBJ2-5; 9 bases are a match to TRBD1. The CDR3 is 14 residues long. J gave up 4 bases and V 6 bases, and 6 bases lay outside the gene matches. Germline CDR1 SGHTA, CDR2 FQGNSA.

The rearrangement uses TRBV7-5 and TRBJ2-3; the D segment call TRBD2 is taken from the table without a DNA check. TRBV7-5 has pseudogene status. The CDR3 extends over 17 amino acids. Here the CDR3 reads CVRRIPQTASNCDTQYF. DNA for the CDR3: TGTGTCAGAAGAATTCCTCAAACCGCGAGCAATTGCGATACGCAGTATTTT.

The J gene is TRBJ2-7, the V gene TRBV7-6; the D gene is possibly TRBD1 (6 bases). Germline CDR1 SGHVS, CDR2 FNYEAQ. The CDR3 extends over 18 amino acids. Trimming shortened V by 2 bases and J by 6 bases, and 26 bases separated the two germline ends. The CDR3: CASSLRALGTQTLGEQYV. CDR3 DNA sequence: TGTGCCAGCAGCTTACGGGCGCTGGGGACACAAACGCTGGGCGAGCAGTACGTC.

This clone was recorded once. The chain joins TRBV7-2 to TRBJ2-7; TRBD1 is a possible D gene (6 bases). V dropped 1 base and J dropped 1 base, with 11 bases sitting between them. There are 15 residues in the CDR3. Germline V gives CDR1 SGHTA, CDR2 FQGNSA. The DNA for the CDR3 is TGTGCCAGCAGCTTAGATGGGACATCTTCCTACGAGCAGTACTTC. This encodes CASSLDGTSSYEQYF.

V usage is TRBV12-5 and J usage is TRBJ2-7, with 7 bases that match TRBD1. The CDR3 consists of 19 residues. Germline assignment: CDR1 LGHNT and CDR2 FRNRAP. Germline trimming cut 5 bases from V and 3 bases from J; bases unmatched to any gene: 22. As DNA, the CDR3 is TGTGCTAGTGGTACGGGACCCGGGACAGAACCATTTGCTAACTACGAGCAGTACGTC. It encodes CASGTGPGTEPFANYEQYV.

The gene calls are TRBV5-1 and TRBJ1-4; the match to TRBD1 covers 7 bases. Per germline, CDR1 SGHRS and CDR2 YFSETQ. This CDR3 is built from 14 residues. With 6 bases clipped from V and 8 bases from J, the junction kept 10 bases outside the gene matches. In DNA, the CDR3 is TGCGCCAGCACCCCGGGAGGGGGCGGCGAAAAACTGTTTTTT. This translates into CASTPGGGGEKLFF.

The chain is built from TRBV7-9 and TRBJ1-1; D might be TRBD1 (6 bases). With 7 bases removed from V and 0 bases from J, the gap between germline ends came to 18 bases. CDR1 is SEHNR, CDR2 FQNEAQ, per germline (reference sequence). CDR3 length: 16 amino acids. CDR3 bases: TGTGCCAGCACCCTAGGGGGGGGGCTCGTGAACACTGAAGCTTTCTTT. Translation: CASTLGGGLVNTEAFF. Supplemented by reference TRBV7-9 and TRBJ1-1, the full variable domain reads DTGVSQNPRHKITKRGQNVTFRCDPISEHNRLYWYRQTLGQGPEFLTYFQNEAQLEKSRLLSDRFSAERPKGSFSTLEIQRTEQGDSAMYLCASTLGGGLVNTEAFFGQGTRLTVV.

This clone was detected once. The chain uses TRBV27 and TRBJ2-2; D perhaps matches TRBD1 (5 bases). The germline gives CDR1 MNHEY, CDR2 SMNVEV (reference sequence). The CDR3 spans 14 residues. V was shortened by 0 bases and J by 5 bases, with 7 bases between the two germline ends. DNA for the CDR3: TGTGCCAGCAGTTTATCGGGGCTTACCGGGGAGCTGTTTTTT. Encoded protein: CASSLSGLTGELFF.

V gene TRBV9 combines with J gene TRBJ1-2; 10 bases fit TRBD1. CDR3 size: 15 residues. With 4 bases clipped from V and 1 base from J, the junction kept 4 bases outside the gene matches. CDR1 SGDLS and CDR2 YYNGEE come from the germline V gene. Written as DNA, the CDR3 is TGTGCCAGCAGCTCAGGGACAGGGGTTAACTATGGCTACACCTTC. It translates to CASSSGTGVNYGYTF.

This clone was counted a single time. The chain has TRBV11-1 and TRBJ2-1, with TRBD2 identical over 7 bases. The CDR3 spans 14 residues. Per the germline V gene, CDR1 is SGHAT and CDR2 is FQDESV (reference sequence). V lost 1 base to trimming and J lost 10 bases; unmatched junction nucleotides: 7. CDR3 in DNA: TGTGCCAGCAGCTTAGTTACGCAGGGAGGGGAGCAGTTCTTC. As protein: CASSLVTQGGEQFF.

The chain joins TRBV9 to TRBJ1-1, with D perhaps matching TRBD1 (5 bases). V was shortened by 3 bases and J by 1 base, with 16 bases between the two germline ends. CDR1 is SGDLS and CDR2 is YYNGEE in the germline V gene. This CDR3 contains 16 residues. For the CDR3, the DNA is TGTGCCAGCAGCGGAAGGTCGGGGGGTGGGAACACTGAAGCTTTCTTT. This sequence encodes CASSGRSGGGNTEAFF. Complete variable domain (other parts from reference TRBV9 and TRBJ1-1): DSGVTQTPKHLITATGQRVTLRCSPRSGDLSVYWYQQSLDQGLQFLIQYYNGEERAKGNILERFSAQQFPDLHSELNLSSLELGDSALYFCASSGRSGGGNTEAFFGQGTRLTVV.

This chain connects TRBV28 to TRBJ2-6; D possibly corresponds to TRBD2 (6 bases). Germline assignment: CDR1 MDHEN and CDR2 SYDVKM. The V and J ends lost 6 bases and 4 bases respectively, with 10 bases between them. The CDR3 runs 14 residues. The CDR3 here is CASRRGSGANVLTF. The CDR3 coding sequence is TGTGCCAGCAGACGGGGGTCCGGGGCCAACGTCCTGACTTTC.

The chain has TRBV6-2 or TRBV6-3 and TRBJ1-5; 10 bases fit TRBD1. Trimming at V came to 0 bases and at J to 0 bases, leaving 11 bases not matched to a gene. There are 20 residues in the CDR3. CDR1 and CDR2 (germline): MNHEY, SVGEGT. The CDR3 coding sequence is TGTGCCAGCAGTTACTCGCGACCGGGACAGGGGCTGTATAGCAATCAGCCCCAGCATTTT. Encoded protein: CASSYSRPGQGLYSNQPQHF.

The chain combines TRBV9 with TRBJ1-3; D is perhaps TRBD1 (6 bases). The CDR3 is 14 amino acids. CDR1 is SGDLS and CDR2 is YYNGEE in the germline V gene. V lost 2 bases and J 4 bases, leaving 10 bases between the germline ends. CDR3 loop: CASSVQGSGNTIYF. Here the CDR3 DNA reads TGTGCCAGCAGCGTCCAGGGGTCAGGAAACACCATATATTTT.

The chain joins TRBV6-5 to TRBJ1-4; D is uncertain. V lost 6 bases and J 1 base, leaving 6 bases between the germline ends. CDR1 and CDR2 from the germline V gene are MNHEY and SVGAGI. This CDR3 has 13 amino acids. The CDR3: CASSLLTNEKLFF. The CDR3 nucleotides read TGTGCCAGCAGCCTACTAACTAATGAAAAACTGTTTTTT.

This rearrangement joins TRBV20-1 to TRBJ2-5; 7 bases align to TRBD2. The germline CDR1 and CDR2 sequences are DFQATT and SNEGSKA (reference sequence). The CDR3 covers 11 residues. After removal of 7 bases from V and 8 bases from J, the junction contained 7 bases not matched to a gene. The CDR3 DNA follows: TGCAGTGGGGGTAAAGCGGGAACCCAGTACTTC. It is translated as CSGGKAGTQYF.

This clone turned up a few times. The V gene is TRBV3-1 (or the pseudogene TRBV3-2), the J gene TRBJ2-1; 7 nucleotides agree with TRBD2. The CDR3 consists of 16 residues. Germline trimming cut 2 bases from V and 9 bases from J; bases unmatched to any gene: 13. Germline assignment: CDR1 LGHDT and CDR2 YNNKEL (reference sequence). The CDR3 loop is CASSQSGGGKVSEQFF. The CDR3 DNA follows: TGTGCCAGCAGCCAAAGCGGCGGGGGTAAGGTTAGTGAGCAGTTCTTC.

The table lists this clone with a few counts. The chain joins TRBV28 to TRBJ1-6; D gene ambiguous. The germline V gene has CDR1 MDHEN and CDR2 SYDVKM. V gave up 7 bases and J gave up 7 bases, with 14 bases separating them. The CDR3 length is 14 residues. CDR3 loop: CASKGPGINSPLHF. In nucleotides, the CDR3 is TGTGCCAGCAAAGGGCCGGGGATAAATTCACCCCTCCACTTT.

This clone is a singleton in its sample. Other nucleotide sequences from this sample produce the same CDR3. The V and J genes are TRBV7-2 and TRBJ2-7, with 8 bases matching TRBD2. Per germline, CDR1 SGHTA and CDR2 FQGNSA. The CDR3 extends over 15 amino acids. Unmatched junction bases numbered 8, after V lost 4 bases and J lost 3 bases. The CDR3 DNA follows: TGTGCCAGCAGCTCCACTAGCGGTCTTTACTACGAGCAGTACTTC. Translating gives CASSSTSGLYYEQYF.

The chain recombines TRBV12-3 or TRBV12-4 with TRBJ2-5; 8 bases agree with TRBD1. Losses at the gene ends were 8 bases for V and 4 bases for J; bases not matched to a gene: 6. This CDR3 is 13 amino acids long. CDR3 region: CASGLQGGETQYF. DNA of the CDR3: TGTGCCAGCGGACTACAGGGGGGAGAGACCCAGTACTTC.

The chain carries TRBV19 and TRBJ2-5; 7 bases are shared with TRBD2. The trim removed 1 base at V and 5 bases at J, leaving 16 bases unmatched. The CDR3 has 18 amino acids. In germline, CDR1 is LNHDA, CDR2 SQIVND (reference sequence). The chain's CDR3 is CASSIVFAGEGSGETQYF. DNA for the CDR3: TGTGCCAGTAGTATAGTTTTTGCGGGAGAGGGATCAGGGGAGACCCAGTACTTC.

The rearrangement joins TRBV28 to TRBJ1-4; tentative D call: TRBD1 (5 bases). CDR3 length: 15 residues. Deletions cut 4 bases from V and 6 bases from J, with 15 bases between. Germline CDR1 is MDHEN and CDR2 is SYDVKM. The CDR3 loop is CASSYPGGGDEKLFF. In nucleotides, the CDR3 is TGTGCCAGCAGTTACCCGGGGGGGGGAGATGAAAAACTGTTTTTT.

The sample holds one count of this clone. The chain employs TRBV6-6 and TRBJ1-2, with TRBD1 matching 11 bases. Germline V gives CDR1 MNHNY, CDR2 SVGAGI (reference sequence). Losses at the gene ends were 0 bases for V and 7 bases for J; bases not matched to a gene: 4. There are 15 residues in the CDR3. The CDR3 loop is CASSYSGQGASGYTF. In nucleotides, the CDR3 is TGTGCCAGCAGTTACTCAGGACAGGGGGCCTCTGGCTACACCTTC.

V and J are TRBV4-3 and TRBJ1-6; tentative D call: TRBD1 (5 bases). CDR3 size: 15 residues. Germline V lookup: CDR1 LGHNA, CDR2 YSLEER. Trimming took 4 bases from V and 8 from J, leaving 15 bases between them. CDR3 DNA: TGCGCCAGCAGCCTCAGGGCGCAGGGCGATTCACCCCTCCACTTT. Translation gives CASSLRAQGDSPLHF.

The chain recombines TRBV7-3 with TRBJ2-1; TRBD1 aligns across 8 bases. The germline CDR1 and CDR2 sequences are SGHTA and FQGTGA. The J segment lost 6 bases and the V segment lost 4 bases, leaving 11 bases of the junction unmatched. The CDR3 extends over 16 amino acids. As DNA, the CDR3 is TGTGCCAGCAGCTACCTACCAGGGGGCTTTCTCAATGAGCAGTTCTTC. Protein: CASSYLPGGFLNEQFF. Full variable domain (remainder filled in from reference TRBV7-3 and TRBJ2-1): GAGVSQTPSNKVTEKGKYVELRCDPISGHTALYWYRQSLGQGPEFLIYFQGTGAADDSGLPNDRFFAVRPEGSVSTLKIQRTERGDSAVYLCASSYLPGGFLNEQFFGPGTRLTVL.

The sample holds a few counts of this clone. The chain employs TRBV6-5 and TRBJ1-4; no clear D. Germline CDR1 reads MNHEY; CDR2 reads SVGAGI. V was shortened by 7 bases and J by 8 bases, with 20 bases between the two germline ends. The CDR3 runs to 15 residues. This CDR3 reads CASKPTGIHREKLFF. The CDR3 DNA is TGTGCCAGCAAACCCACGGGGATTCATCGGGAAAAACTGTTTTTT.